This is a list of T cell receptor beta chains from one sample in a study of regulatory T cells in long-lasting Graves disease. TCRdb passed the multiplex PCR reads through MiXCR, listing each CDR3 protein once. The sample records under 800,000 distinct CDR3 sequences, about 15% being singletons. A further study also used this sample, focusing on T cells in Graves' hyperthyroidism and ophthalmopathy.

Sequences were derived from peripheral blood mononuclear cells (PBMCs), sampled at new diagnosis, from a patient treated with antithyroid drugs. The receptors come from a woman in her 30s with Graves disease. CDR3s include the opening cysteine and the closing phenylalanine or tryptophan. The order of the fields is CDR3 DNA, CDR3 protein, D gene, J gene, clone size, V gene. The D gene is left open where the match is weak. Not all rows give a size; the values are once, few, many and, for expanded clones, a class.

cdr3_nt: TGCGCCAGCAGCCTTGGGGGGCCCCAGCAGCCCCAGCATTTT; cdr3_aa: CASSLGGPQQPQHF; d_call: -; j_call: TRBJ1-5; clone_size: many; v_call: TRBV5-1
cdr3_nt: TGTGCCAGCAGAAGACAGCTCCCGCCCGTAGCTTTCTTT; cdr3_aa: CASRRQLPPVAFF; d_call: -; j_call: TRBJ1-1; clone_size: -; v_call: TRBV28
cdr3_nt: TGTGCCAGCACAAGACAGGGGAGTAATTCACCCCTCCACTTT; cdr3_aa: CASTRQGSNSPLHF; d_call: TRBD1; j_call: TRBJ1-6; clone_size: many; v_call: TRBV7-9
cdr3_nt: TGTGCCAGCAGCTTGGTTGGCGGGAAGGCAGATACGCAGTATTTT; cdr3_aa: CASSLVGGKADTQYF; d_call: -; j_call: TRBJ2-3; clone_size: once; v_call: TRBV5-4
cdr3_nt: TGTGCCAGCAGTTTTTCGGTTGGCAATCAGCCCCAGCATTTT; cdr3_aa: CASSFSVGNQPQHF; d_call: -; j_call: TRBJ1-5; clone_size: many; v_call: TRBV12-3/TRBV12-4
cdr3_nt: TGTGCCAGCAGTTTCCCCGGGGGGCCGAACTATGGCTACACCTTC; cdr3_aa: CASSFPGGPNYGYTF; d_call: -; j_call: TRBJ1-2; clone_size: many; v_call: TRBV28
cdr3_nt: TGTGCCAGCAGCTCCCCCCAAGGGGGCTTGGTGGGCGGAAACACCATATATTTT; cdr3_aa: CASSSPQGGLVGGNTIYF; d_call: TRBD1; j_call: TRBJ1-3; clone_size: once; v_call: TRBV9
cdr3_nt: TGTGCCAGCAGATCCCGGGACGGACCTTCTGAAAAACTGTTTTTT; cdr3_aa: CASRSRDGPSEKLFF; d_call: -; j_call: TRBJ1-4; clone_size: many; v_call: TRBV6-1
cdr3_nt: TGCGCCAGCAGCCAAGTAATTCCTAGGGACAGACCTGATAACTATGGCTACACCTTC; cdr3_aa: CASSQVIPRDRPDNYGYTF; d_call: TRBD1; j_call: TRBJ1-2; clone_size: -; v_call: TRBV4-1
cdr3_nt: TGTGCCAGACGCTCACAGGGAAACGAGCAGTACTTC; cdr3_aa: CARRSQGNEQYF; d_call: -; j_call: TRBJ2-7; clone_size: many; v_call: TRBV2